This passage covers 25 T cell receptor beta chains from one sample sequenced in a study of graft-versus-host responses after intestinal transplantation. Here immunoSEQ multiplex PCR was the method, and the copy in TCRdb shows in-frame clones only, minus some. The sample holds about 60,000 clones; roughly 89% are singletons and the top ten take around 1.7%. Lymphocytes from graft epithelium and lamina propria were isolated. Specimen: ileum tissue, collected 350 to 400 days after transplant. The origin of the receptors is a human patient who received an intestinal transplant, so some T cells may come from the graft donor.

This rearrangement joins TRBV15 to TRBJ2-5; D is possibly TRBD1 or TRBD2 (6 bases each). The CDR3 loop spans 14 amino acids. The germline CDR1 and CDR2 sequences are LNHNV and YYDKDF (reference sequence). V shed 0 bases and J shed 2 bases, with 7 bases lying between them. The CDR3 bases are TGTGCCACCAGCAGAGAAGGGGGGCAAGAGACCCAGTACTTC. Protein sequence: CATSREGGQETQYF.

This chain connects TRBV6-7 to TRBJ2-1; D possibly uses TRBD1 or TRBD2 (7 bases each). TRBV6-7 is treated as an ORF (open reading frame) with a function not yet certain. This CDR3 is 18 amino acids long. Trimming removed 5 bases from V and 2 bases from J, with 22 bases in between. The CDR3 loop is CASSKPQQGRDPYNEQFF. CDR3 coding DNA: TGTGCCAGCAGTAAACCACAACAGGGGAGGGACCCCTACAATGAGCAGTTCTTC.

This clone was recorded only once. The genes are TRBV6-5 and TRBJ1-4, with unresolved D. Germline CDR1 and CDR2: MNHEY and SVGAGI. This CDR3 comprises 12 residues. The ends were cut back, 8 bases at V and 10 bases at J, with 14 bases in the middle. The CDR3 DNA reads TGTGCCAGCCTCGGTTCGTATGGAAAACTGTTTTTT. Translated: CASLGSYGKLFF.

This chain connects TRBV5-6 to TRBJ2-6, with D maybe TRBD1 (5 bases). This CDR3 has 15 residues. Germline V gene sequence: CDR1 SGHDT, CDR2 YYEEEE. V gave up 0 bases and J gave up 4 bases, with 8 bases separating them. This CDR3 reads CASSLEGAGANVLTF. The CDR3 DNA is TGTGCCAGCAGCTTGGAAGGGGCCGGGGCCAACGTCCTGACTTTC.

The chain employs TRBV10-1 and TRBJ1-1; TRBD1 matches at 7 bases. The CDR3 runs 13 residues. V trimming: 0 bases; J trimming: 8 bases; junction bases outside the gene matches: 3. Germline-derived CDR1 and CDR2 are WNHNN and SYGVQD (reference sequence). The DNA for the CDR3 is TGCGCCAGCAGTGAGTCGACAGGGTTGGAAGCTTTCTTT. Translation: CASSESTGLEAFF.

This clone has a single count. J is TRBJ2-7 and V is TRBV10-3; D is undetermined. CDR3 length: 12 amino acids. Germline values: CDR1 ENHRY, CDR2 SYGVKD. The V end lost 6 bases, the J end lost 1 base, and 7 bases lay between the germline ends. The CDR3 reads CAISDISYEQYF. DNA for the CDR3: TGTGCCATCAGCGACATATCCTACGAGCAGTACTTC.

The rearrangement links TRBV29-1 to TRBJ1-1; D is perhaps TRBD1 (5 bases). Germline lookup yields CDR1 SQVTM and CDR2 ANQGSEA. The CDR3 runs to 11 residues. The V end lost 4 bases, the J end lost 7 bases, and 10 bases lay between the germline ends. The CDR3 reads CSVGGGLEAFF. CDR3 DNA sequence: TGCAGCGTTGGCGGGGGACTTGAAGCTTTCTTT.

V usage is TRBV2 and J usage is TRBJ1-2; TRBD1 matches 8 bases. This CDR3 is built from 14 residues. CDR1 SNHLY and CDR2 FYNNEI come from the germline V gene. The V gene end was trimmed by 7 bases and the J gene end by 2 bases; junction bases not matched to a gene: 6. CDR3 sequence (DNA): TGTGCCAGCACCAATGACAGGGGCAACTATGGCTACACCTTC. Translated, it gives CASTNDRGNYGYTF.

The gene calls are TRBV6-1 and TRBJ2-3; D unresolved. The CDR3 spans 11 residues. Germline CDR1 reads MNHNS; CDR2 reads SASEGT. Trimming stripped 6 bases from V and 3 bases from J, with 4 bases between. The CDR3 DNA reads as TGTGCCAGCAGGATAACAGATACGCAGTATTTT. Translating gives CASRITDTQYF.

This chain's CDR3 is CATSRVRGATNEKLFF. DNA for the CDR3: TGTGCCACCAGCAGAGTCAGGGGCGCAACTAATGAAAAACTGTTTTTT. The chain joins TRBV15 to TRBJ1-4; maybe TRBD1 (6 bases). V dropped 1 base and J dropped 0 bases, with 9 bases sitting between them. CDR1 and CDR2 (germline): LNHNV, YYDKDF (reference sequence). The CDR3 runs 16 residues. The full variable domain, with the rest looked up from reference TRBV15 and TRBJ1-4, is DAMVIQNPRYQVTQFGKPVTLSCSQTLNHNVMYWYQQKSSQAPKLLFHYYDKDFNNEADTPDNFQSRRPNTSFCFLDIRSPGLGDTAMYLCATSRVRGATNEKLFFGSGTQLSVL.

The chain carries TRBV7-6 and TRBJ2-5; the match to TRBD2 covers 12 bases. The DNA end is a closer match to TRBJ2-7, so the J assignment may be wrong. The germline V gene has CDR1 SGHVS and CDR2 FNYEAQ. The CDR3 extends over 16 amino acids. The CDR3 DNA reads TGTGCCAGCAGCTTAGGGCTAGCGGGAGGGCCCTACGAGCAGTACTTC. It translates to CASSLGLAGGPYEQYF.

The chain links TRBV7-9 to TRBJ1-2; the D gene is possibly TRBD1 (5 bases). Trimming pared 1 base from V and 4 bases from J, leaving 10 bases between. CDR1 and CDR2 (germline): SEHNR, FQNEAQ (reference sequence). This CDR3 comprises 14 residues. This CDR3 is CASSLVGDPYGYTF. The CDR3 coding sequence is TGTGCCAGCAGCTTAGTCGGGGACCCCTATGGCTACACCTTC.

To note about this clone: Being one base from a much bigger clone, this may be a read error. The chain joins TRBV7-9 to TRBJ1-2; 8 nucleotides align to TRBD1. V trimming: 2 bases; J trimming: 4 bases; junction bases outside the gene matches: 9. The CDR3 is 16 residues long. Germline values: CDR1 SEHNR, CDR2 FQNEAQ (reference sequence). In DNA, the CDR3 is TGTGCCAGCAGCTTATACTCGGGACAGGCCATCTATGGCTACACCTTC. Amino acid sequence: CASSLYSGQAIYGYTF.

The gene calls are TRBV6-1 and TRBJ1-3, with a possible D match to TRBD1 (5 bases). This CDR3 is built from 20 residues. Trimming removed 0 bases at V and 2 bases at J, with 23 bases between. Germline V gene data show CDR1 as MNHNS and CDR2 as SASEGT. Written as DNA, the CDR3 is TGTGCCAGCAGTGAAGCAATAGGGACTGTATTCCCCAGAACTGGAAACACCATATATTTT. Its protein is CASSEAIGTVFPRTGNTIYF.

This clone was seen a single time. The chain carries TRBV6-5 and TRBJ1-1; D unresolved. The germline V gene encodes CDR1 MNHEY and CDR2 SVGAGI. CDR3 length: 11 residues. V lost 6 bases, J lost 5 bases, and 7 bases lay in between. The DNA for the CDR3 is TGTGCCAGCAGAACGGTGACTGAAGCTTTCTTT. This translates into CASRTVTEAFF.

The chain joins TRBV19 to TRBJ2-5; D call uncertain. Trimming stripped 5 bases from V and 5 bases from J, with 12 bases between. In germline, CDR1 is LNHDA, CDR2 SQIVND (reference sequence). The CDR3 has 13 residues. In nucleotides, the CDR3 is TGTGCCAGTAGTCTAACCGTAGGGGAGACCCAGTACTTC. It specifies CASSLTVGETQYF.

This clone was observed once. The chain combines TRBV9 with TRBJ2-5; unclear D gene. This CDR3 is built from 14 residues. CDR1 is SGDLS and CDR2 is YYNGEE in the germline V gene. With 0 bases removed from V and 5 bases from J, the gap between germline ends came to 11 bases. CDR3 sequence reads: CASSVGIVWETQYF. The DNA of the CDR3 is TGTGCCAGCAGCGTAGGGATAGTATGGGAGACCCAGTACTTC.

The rearrangement joins TRBV4-2 to TRBJ2-5; the match to TRBD2 covers 7 bases. The CDR3 totals 15 residues. Germline loops: CDR1 LGHNA, CDR2 YNFKEQ. The J segment lost 4 bases and the V segment lost 0 bases, leaving 5 bases of the junction unmatched. The CDR3 loop is CASSQDPSGRETQYF. In DNA, the CDR3 is TGTGCCAGCAGCCAAGACCCTAGCGGTCGAGAGACCCAGTACTTC.

The chain uses TRBV2 and TRBJ2-7; 7 bases are a match to TRBD2. V was clipped by 3 bases and J by 3 bases; unmatched bases: 5. Per the germline V gene, CDR1 is SNHLY and CDR2 is FYNNEI. This CDR3 has 14 amino acids. CDR3 sequence (DNA): TGTGCCAGCAGTGATGTCCTAGCGGTCTACGAGCAGTACTTC. It specifies CASSDVLAVYEQYF.

The count of this clone is one. This chain uses TRBV10-3 with TRBJ1-3, with D possibly TRBD1 on 6 matching bases. This CDR3 has 18 residues. Germline CDR1 and CDR2: ENHRY and SYGVKD. V shed 0 bases and J shed 4 bases, with 19 bases lying between them. CDR3 protein: CAISESNPQGIGGNTIYF. The DNA of the CDR3 is TGTGCCATCAGTGAGTCCAACCCACAGGGAATTGGAGGAAACACCATATATTTT.

The chain uses TRBV6-5 and TRBJ1-2; possible D gene TRBD1, 5 bases. Per the germline V gene, CDR1 is MNHEY and CDR2 is SVGAGI. The CDR3 contains 16 residues. Trimming stripped 2 bases from V and 4 bases from J, with 17 bases between. The CDR3 protein is CASSYPTGHGRYGYTF. CDR3 coding DNA: TGTGCCAGCAGTTACCCAACAGGACACGGACGCTATGGCTACACCTTC.

This clone was counted once. This chain uses TRBV25-1 with TRBJ1-2, with TRBD1 matching 7 bases. Germline loops: CDR1 MGHDK, CDR2 SYGVNS. With 4 bases clipped from V and 7 bases from J, the junction kept 6 bases outside the gene matches. This CDR3 is built from 13 residues. CDR3 in amino acids: CASSGQGEGGYTF. The CDR3 bases are TGTGCCAGCAGTGGACAGGGAGAAGGTGGCTACACCTTC.

The rearrangement joins TRBV6-5 to TRBJ2-5; TRBD2 agrees at 8 bases. The trim removed 0 bases at V and 4 bases at J, leaving 7 bases unmatched. This CDR3 has 16 residues. Germline CDR1 MNHEY, CDR2 SVGAGI. CDR3 sequence: CASSYSPGGPRETQYF. The CDR3 DNA reads as TGTGCCAGCAGTTACTCGCCGGGGGGGCCGAGAGAGACCCAGTACTTC.

Judged by abundance, this clone is medium-sized. The chain carries TRBV5-3 and TRBJ2-7, with a weak D call TRBD2 (5 bases). TRBV5-3 belongs to the ORF category, with a function that is uncertain. This CDR3 spans 16 amino acids. Trimming took 4 bases from V and 0 from J, leaving 17 bases between them. CDR3 DNA sequence: TGTGCCAGAAGCAGAACCCCAGCGGCTTACTCCTACGAGCAGTACTTC. Protein: CARSRTPAAYSYEQYF.

The chain is built from TRBV7-2 and TRBJ2-1, with TRBD2 matching 7 bases. J was trimmed by 8 bases and V by 2 bases; bases with no gene match: 3. Germline V gene sequence: CDR1 SGHTA, CDR2 FQGNSA. This CDR3 is built from 13 residues. The chain's CDR3 is CASSLRRGDEQFF. For the CDR3, the DNA is TGTGCCAGCAGCTTACGCCGGGGGGATGAGCAGTTCTTC.